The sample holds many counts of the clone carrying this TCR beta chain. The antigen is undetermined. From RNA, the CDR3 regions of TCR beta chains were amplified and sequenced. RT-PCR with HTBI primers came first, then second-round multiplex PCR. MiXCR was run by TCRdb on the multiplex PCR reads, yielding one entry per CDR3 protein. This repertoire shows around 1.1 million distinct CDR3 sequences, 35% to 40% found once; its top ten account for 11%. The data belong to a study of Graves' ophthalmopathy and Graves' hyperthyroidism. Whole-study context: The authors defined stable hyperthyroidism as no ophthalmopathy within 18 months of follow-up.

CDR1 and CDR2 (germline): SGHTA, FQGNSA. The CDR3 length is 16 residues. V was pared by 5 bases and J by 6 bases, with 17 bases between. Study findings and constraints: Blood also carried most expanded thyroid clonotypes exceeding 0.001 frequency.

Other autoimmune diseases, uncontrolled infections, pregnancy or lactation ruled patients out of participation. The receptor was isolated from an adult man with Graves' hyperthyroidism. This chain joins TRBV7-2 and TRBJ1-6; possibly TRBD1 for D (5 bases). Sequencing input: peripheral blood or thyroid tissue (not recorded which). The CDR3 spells CASSEEWGGGNSPLHF. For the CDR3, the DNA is TGTGCCAGCAGCGAAGAGTGGGGGGGAGGTAATTCACCCCTCCACTTT.